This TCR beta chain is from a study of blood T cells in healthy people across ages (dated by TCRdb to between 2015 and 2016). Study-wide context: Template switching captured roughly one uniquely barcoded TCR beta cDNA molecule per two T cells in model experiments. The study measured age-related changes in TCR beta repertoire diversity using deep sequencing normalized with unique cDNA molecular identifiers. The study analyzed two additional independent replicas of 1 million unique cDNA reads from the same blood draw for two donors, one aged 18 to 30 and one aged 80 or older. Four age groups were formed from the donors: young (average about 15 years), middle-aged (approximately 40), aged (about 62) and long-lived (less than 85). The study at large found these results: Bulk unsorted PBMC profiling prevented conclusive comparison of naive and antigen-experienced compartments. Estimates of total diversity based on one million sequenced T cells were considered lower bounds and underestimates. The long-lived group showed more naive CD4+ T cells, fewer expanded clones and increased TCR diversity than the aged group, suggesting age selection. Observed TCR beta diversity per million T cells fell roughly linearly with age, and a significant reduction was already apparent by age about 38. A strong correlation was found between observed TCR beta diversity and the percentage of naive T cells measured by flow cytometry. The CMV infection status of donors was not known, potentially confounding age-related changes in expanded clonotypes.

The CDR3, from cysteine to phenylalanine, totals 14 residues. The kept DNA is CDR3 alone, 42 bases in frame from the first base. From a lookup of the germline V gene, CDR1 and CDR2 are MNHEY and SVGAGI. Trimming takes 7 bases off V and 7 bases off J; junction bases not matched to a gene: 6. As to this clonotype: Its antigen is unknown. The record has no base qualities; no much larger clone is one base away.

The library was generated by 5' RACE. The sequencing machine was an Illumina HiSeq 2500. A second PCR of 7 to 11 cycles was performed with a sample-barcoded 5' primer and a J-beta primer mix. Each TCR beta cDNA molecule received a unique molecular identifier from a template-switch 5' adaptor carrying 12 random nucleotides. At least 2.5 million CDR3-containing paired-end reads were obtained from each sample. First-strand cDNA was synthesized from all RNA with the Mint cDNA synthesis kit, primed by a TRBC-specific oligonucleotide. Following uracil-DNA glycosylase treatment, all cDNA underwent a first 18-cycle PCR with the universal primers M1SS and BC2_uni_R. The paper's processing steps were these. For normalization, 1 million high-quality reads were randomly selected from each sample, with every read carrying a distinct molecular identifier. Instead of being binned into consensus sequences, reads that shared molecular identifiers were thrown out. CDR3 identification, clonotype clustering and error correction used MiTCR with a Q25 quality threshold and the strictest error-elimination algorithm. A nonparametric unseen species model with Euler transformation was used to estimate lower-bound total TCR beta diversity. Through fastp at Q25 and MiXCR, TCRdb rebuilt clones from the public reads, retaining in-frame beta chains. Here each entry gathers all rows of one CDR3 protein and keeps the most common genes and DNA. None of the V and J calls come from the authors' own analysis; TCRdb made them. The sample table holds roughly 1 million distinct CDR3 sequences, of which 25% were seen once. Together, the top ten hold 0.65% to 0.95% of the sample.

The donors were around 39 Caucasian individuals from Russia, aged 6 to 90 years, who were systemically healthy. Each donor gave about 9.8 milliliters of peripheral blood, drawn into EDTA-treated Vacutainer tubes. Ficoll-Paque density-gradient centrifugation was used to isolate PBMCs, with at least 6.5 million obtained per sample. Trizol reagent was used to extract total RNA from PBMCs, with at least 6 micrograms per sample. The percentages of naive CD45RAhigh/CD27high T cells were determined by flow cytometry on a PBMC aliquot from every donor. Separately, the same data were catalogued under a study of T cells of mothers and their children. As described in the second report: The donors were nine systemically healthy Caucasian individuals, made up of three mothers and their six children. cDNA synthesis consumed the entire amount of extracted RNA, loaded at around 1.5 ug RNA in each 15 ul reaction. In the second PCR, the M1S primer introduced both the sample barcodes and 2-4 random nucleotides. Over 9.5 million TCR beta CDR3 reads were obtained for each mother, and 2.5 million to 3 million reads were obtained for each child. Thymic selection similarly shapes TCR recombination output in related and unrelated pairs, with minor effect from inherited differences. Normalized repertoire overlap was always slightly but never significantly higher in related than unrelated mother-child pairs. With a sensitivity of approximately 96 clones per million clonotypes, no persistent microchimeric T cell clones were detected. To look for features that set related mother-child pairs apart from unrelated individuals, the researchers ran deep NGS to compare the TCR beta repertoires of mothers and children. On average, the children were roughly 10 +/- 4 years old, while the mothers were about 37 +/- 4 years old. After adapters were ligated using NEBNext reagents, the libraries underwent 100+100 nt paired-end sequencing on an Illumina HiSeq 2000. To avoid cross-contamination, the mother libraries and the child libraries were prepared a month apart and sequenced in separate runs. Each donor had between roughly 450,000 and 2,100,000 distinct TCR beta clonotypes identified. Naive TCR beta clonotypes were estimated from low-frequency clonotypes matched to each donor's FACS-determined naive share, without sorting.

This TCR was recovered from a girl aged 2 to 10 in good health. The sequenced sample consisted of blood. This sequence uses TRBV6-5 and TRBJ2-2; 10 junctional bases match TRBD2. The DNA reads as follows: TGTGCCAGCATGAGCGGGAGGGCCGACGGGGAGCTGTTTTTT. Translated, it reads CASMSGRADGELFF.